This TCR beta chain was sequenced for a study of T cells in Graves' hyperthyroidism and ophthalmopathy. TCR beta CDR3 regions were amplified from RNA. Carried out on the TCR CDR3, a first-round RT-PCR used the HTBI primer set. TCRdb analysed the multiplex PCR reads with MiXCR anew, one entry per CDR3 protein. The table shows some 600,000 distinct CDR3 sequences, with approximately 14% occurring only once. This clonotype has ten or more counts. The sequenced sample consisted of blood. The sequence came from a woman in her 30s with Graves' hyperthyroidism that later progressed to Graves' ophthalmopathy.

CDR3 nucleotides: TGCAGTGCTAACAAACAAATAGAATACGAGCAGTACTTC. Amino acid sequence: CSANKQIEYEQYF. The chain employs TRBV20-1 and TRBJ2-7; unclear D gene. Deletions cut 4 bases from V and 4 bases from J, with 14 bases between. Germline-derived CDR1 and CDR2 are DFQATT and SNEGSKA (reference sequence). There are 13 residues in the CDR3.